This T cell receptor (beta chain) was identified in a study of T cell changes during pregnancy in multiple sclerosis (dated by TCRdb to between 2017 and 2020). Describing the broader study: Changes in the T cell repertoire over the course of pregnancy were examined in this study in women with multiple sclerosis.

Notes on this clone: It has no known antigen specificity. Base-call qualities are not available, and no considerably larger clone is one nucleotide away.

Receptor amplification or capture employed the immunoSEQ multiplex PCR assay. The clones in this table, taken by TCRdb from immuneACCESS, are in-frame only. Not every clone is retained; where verified, under half of the shortfall comes from an unresolved V gene, and the cause of the rest is unknown. The sample table contains more than 40,000 clones; only one count was recorded for approximately 94% of them. The ten largest clones add up to about 0.6% of the sample. V is clipped by 4 bases and J by 1 base, and the sequence between their germline boundaries is 5 bases long. From cysteine to phenylalanine, the CDR3 is 12 amino acids long. Just the 36-base CDR3 DNA is kept, in frame starting at base 1. Sequences SGHRS (CDR1) and YFSETQ (CDR2) are obtained from the germline V gene.

Rearrangement joined TRBV5-1 to TRBJ1-1; there is no confident call for the D gene. The TCR was taken from a female donor with multiple sclerosis, enrolled in a pregnancy study. The specimen was CD4+ T cells from peripheral blood mononuclear cells, collected in the second trimester of pregnancy. CDR3 protein: CASSRGNTEAFF. The DNA reads as follows: TGCGCCAGCAGCCGGGGGAACACTGAAGCTTTCTTT.